The 22 T cell receptor beta chains below all came from one sample that was sequenced in a study of blood T cell repertoires in COVID-19. Sequencing was performed with immunoSEQ multiplex PCR; in TCRdb, only in-frame clones are kept and a portion is missing. The table lists tens of thousands of clones, around 80% of them singletons. Sequenced input: peripheral blood. Receptor source: a human donor in a cohort sampled during active COVID-19.

The rearrangement links TRBV10-3 to TRBJ1-5, with a tentative D call TRBD1 (5 bases). There are 16 residues in the CDR3. V dropped 2 bases and J dropped 2 bases, with 13 bases sitting between them. CDR1 is ENHRY and CDR2 is SYGVKD in the germline V gene. This chain's CDR3 is CAISEGGAGRNQPQHF. In DNA, the CDR3 is TGTGCCATCAGTGAGGGGGGTGCGGGACGCAATCAGCCCCAGCATTTT.

The chain recombines TRBV7-6 with TRBJ2-7; D is uncertain. The CDR3 extends over 14 amino acids. Trimming cost V 0 bases and J 1 base, with 7 bases left between them. Germline CDR1 and CDR2: SGHVS and FNYEAQ. CDR3 in DNA: TGTGCCAGCAGCTTAGCTCCAGGATCCTACGAGCAGTACTTC. Amino acids: CASSLAPGSYEQYF.

The chain links TRBV13 to TRBJ1-1; D might be TRBD1 (5 bases). From germline, CDR1 is PRHDT and CDR2 FYEKMQ (reference sequence). The ends were cut back, 6 bases at V and 1 base at J, with 12 bases in the middle. This CDR3 has 14 amino acids. The CDR3 spells CASRRGHSNTEAFF. As DNA, the CDR3 is TGTGCCAGCAGACGAGGACATTCGAACACTGAAGCTTTCTTT.

The chain carries TRBV11-1 and TRBJ2-5, with no clear D. The ends were cut back, 3 bases at V and 3 bases at J, with 14 bases in the middle. CDR1 and CDR2 from the germline V gene are SGHAT and FQDESV (reference sequence). The CDR3 consists of 15 residues. The CDR3 protein is CASSFLQNLEETQYF. CDR3 nucleotide sequence: TGTGCCAGCAGCTTCTTGCAAAACTTAGAAGAGACCCAGTACTTC.

J is TRBJ1-3 and V is TRBV4-1, with 7 bases that match TRBD1. Per the germline V gene, CDR1 is MGHRA and CDR2 is YSYEKL. Unmatched junction bases numbered 3, after V lost 5 bases and J lost 2 bases. The CDR3 is 14 residues long. The CDR3 is CASSYTGAGNTIYF. CDR3 nucleotides: TGCGCCAGCAGCTACACAGGGGCTGGAAACACCATATATTTT.

The chain carries TRBV19 and TRBJ1-6; TRBD1 matches at 9 bases. CDR3 length: 15 amino acids. The V gene end was trimmed by 6 bases and the J gene end by 5 bases; junction bases not matched to a gene: 5. CDR1 is LNHDA, CDR2 SQIVND, per germline (reference sequence). CDR3 bases: TGTGCCAGTAGCATGAGGACAGGGGATAATTCACCCCTCCACTTT. This gives the protein CASSMRTGDNSPLHF. Filled out from reference TRBV19 and TRBJ1-6, the complete variable domain reads DGGITQSPKYLFRKEGQNVTLSCEQNLNHDAMYWYRQDPGQGLRLIYYSQIVNDFQKGDIAEGYSVSREKKESFPLTVTSAQKNPTAFYLCASSMRTGDNSPLHFGNGTRLTVT.

The chain combines TRBV19 with TRBJ2-7; 10 nucleotides align to TRBD2. Germline trimming cut 3 bases from V and 3 bases from J; bases unmatched to any gene: 2. The CDR3 has 14 residues. Germline V gene data show CDR1 as LNHDA and CDR2 as SQIVND (reference sequence). DNA for the CDR3: TGTGCCAGTAGTATGTCTAGCGGGAGCTACGAGCAGTACTTC. This encodes CASSMSSGSYEQYF. Using reference TRBV19 and TRBJ2-7 for the parts outside the CDR3, the full variable domain is DGGITQSPKYLFRKEGQNVTLSCEQNLNHDAMYWYRQDPGQGLRLIYYSQIVNDFQKGDIAEGYSVSREKKESFPLTVTSAQKNPTAFYLCASSMSSGSYEQYFGPGTRLTVT.

The V call is TRBV28, the J call TRBJ1-5, with 9 positions matching TRBD1. CDR3 length equals 15 residues. With 3 bases clipped from V and 6 bases from J, the junction kept 6 bases outside the gene matches. The germline V gene encodes CDR1 MDHEN and CDR2 SYDVKM. This chain's CDR3 is CASSFGQGTGQPQHF. The DNA for the CDR3 is TGTGCCAGCAGTTTTGGACAGGGGACGGGTCAGCCCCAGCATTTT.

This chain connects TRBV27 to TRBJ1-2; 9 positions agree with TRBD1. J was trimmed by 2 bases and V by 4 bases; bases with no gene match: 2. The CDR3 extends over 14 amino acids. Germline lookup yields CDR1 MNHEY and CDR2 SMNVEV (reference sequence). The CDR3 nucleotides are TGTGCCAGCAGTTGGACAGGGGAGAACTATGGCTACACCTTC. Amino acids: CASSWTGENYGYTF.

The chain links TRBV6-6 to TRBJ2-1; D not certain. The CDR3 has 13 amino acids. Trimming removed 7 bases from V and 4 bases from J, with 11 bases in between. Germline CDR1 is MNHNY and CDR2 is SVGAGI (reference sequence). For the CDR3, the DNA is TGTGCCAGCACCCTAAACCCTTACAATGAGCAGTTCTTC. It yields the protein CASTLNPYNEQFF.

The chain links TRBV9 to TRBJ1-6; no clear D. This CDR3 is 15 amino acids long. V lost 0 bases and J 5 bases, leaving 9 bases between the germline ends. In germline, CDR1 is SGDLS, CDR2 YYNGEE. The CDR3, as DNA: TGTGCCAGCAGCGTAGTAGGAGATAATAATTCACCCCTCCACTTT. Amino acids: CASSVVGDNNSPLHF.

The J gene is TRBJ1-2, the V gene TRBV4-3; no clear D. Per the germline V gene, CDR1 is LGHNA and CDR2 is YSLEER. This CDR3 region has 14 residues. V lost 1 base to trimming and J lost 7 bases, with 13 bases between them. The CDR3 DNA reads as TGCGCCAGCAGCCAAGGGATAGCAAGGTTTGGCTACACCTTC. Amino acids: CASSQGIARFGYTF.

The J gene is TRBJ1-5, the V gene TRBV18, with a possible D match to TRBD1 (6 bases). CDR3 size: 15 residues. V was cut by 3 bases and J by 2 bases, with 11 bases left in between. Germline loops: CDR1 KGHSH, CDR2 LQKENI. CDR3 residues: CASSPSGGGNQPQHF. In DNA, the CDR3 is TGTGCCAGCTCACCGAGCGGGGGCGGCAATCAGCCCCAGCATTTT.

The chain couples TRBV14 to TRBJ2-7; TRBD1 is a possible D gene (5 bases). The CDR3 runs 11 residues. Germline values: CDR1 SGHDN, CDR2 FVKESK. V was pared by 5 bases and J by 3 bases, with 5 bases between. CDR3: CASSTGYEQYF. The CDR3 DNA follows: TGTGCCAGCAGCACAGGCTACGAGCAGTACTTC.

The chain joins TRBV30 to TRBJ2-1; 7 nucleotides align to TRBD1. The CDR3 has 14 residues. Germline values: CDR1 GTSNPN, CDR2 SVGIG (reference sequence). The V segment lost 1 base and the J segment 3 bases; nucleotides outside the gene matches: 3. CDR3 region: CAWSARQGYNEQFF. As DNA, the CDR3 is TGTGCCTGGAGTGCCCGACAGGGCTACAATGAGCAGTTCTTC.

This sequence joins TRBV7-2 and TRBJ1-1; 9 nucleotides align to TRBD1. Germline CDR1 is SGHTA and CDR2 is FQGNSA. The CDR3 has 14 residues. J was trimmed by 3 bases and V by 4 bases; bases with no gene match: 3. CDR3 residues: CASSSRTGDTEAFF. The CDR3 DNA sequence: TGTGCCAGCAGCTCCCGGACAGGGGACACTGAAGCTTTCTTT.

The rearrangement uses TRBV7-9 and TRBJ2-7, with D unresolved. Trimming took off 6 bases at V and 0 bases at J, with 9 bases between the two ends. The CDR3 runs to 13 residues. Germline V gene lookup returns CDR1 SEHNR and CDR2 FQNEAQ (reference sequence). CDR3 nucleotides: TGTGCCAGCAGTGATCACAGCTCCTACGAGCAGTACTTC. Amino acid sequence: CASSDHSSYEQYF.

This clone appeared once. V gene TRBV19 combines with J gene TRBJ1-2; no clear D. Germline lookup yields CDR1 LNHDA and CDR2 SQIVND (reference sequence). The CDR3 is 13 amino acids. The germline V and J ends were trimmed by 5 bases and 1 base, with 8 bases remaining between them. The chain's CDR3 is CASSLAVNYGYTF. CDR3 nucleotides: TGTGCCAGTAGTCTCGCAGTTAACTATGGCTACACCTTC.

The chain recombines TRBV9 with TRBJ2-5; D remains unclear. From germline, CDR1 is SGDLS and CDR2 YYNGEE. V gave up 0 bases and J gave up 1 base, with 10 bases separating them. The length of the CDR3 is 15 residues. The DNA for the CDR3 is TGTGCCAGCAGCGTAGGTCTTGGCTTCCAAGAGACCCAGTACTTC. This translates into CASSVGLGFQETQYF.

The chain uses TRBV5-6 and TRBJ2-5; possibly TRBD2 for D (6 bases). V lost 4 bases and J lost 4, with 17 bases in between. This CDR3 is 15 amino acids long. Germline CDR1 SGHDT, CDR2 YYEEEE. The CDR3 sequence: CASSPGPGDGETQYF. The DNA of the CDR3 is TGTGCCAGCAGCCCGGGTCCGGGGGATGGAGAGACCCAGTACTTC. The entire variable domain, with the rest obtained from reference TRBV5-6 and TRBJ2-5, is as follows: DAGVTQSPTHLIKTRGQQVTLRCSPKSGHDTVSWYQQALGQGPQFIFQYYEEEERQRGNFPDRFSGHQFPNYSSELNVNALLLGDSALYLCASSPGPGDGETQYFGPGTRLLVL.

This chain links TRBV4-3 with TRBJ2-1; 13 positions agree with TRBD2. Losses at the gene ends were 2 bases for V and 8 bases for J; bases not matched to a gene: 9. Germline CDR1 and CDR2: LGHNA and YSLEER. The CDR3 is 17 amino acids. The CDR3 bases are TGCGCCAGCAGCCAAAACGTACTAGCGGGAGGGAACGATGAGCAGTTCTTC. Translated: CASSQNVLAGGNDEQFF.

This clone was picked up one time. The chain links TRBV11-2 to TRBJ2-7; D may be TRBD2 (6 bases). CDR3 length: 16 amino acids. CDR1 and CDR2 (germline): SGHAT, FQNNGV. Trimming stripped 6 bases from V and 0 bases from J, with 18 bases between. CDR3 sequence (DNA): TGTGCCAGCAGGCCTACCGGGACTGGGTACTCCTACGAGCAGTACTTC. Encoded protein: CASRPTGTGYSYEQYF.